This T cell receptor (beta chain) appears in the sequencing data of a study of molecular identifiers for immune sequencing clone quantification. Study results and caveats: Sizes of clones that are highly expanded could be underestimated (if identical TCR molecules share a barcode). Clones that exceeded 20 RNA copies held over 97% of effector molecules, yet under 1% in naive cells.

As for this clonotype: Its antigen is unidentified. A much larger clonotype is one base distant, so this may be a read error.

The germline CDR1 and CDR2 sequences are MNHNY and SVGAGI (reference sequence). The CDR3 has 19 amino acids. Trimming cost V 5 bases and J 4 bases, with 29 bases left between them. Bulk TCR libraries were made with methods that had been previously described and with listed TCR primers. Each CDR3 protein gets one entry after TCRdb re-called the PCR reads with MiXCR. This sample carries over 600,000 distinct CDR3 sequences, 20% of them seen once, and the ten largest clones take roughly 0.9%. Sequences were obtained from naive CD8+ T cells from blood, with Jurkat cell RNA spiked in. Subset of the sample: FACS-sorted CD8+CD4-CCR7+CD45RA+ naive T cells. This TCR was sampled from a human donor in good health. Some libraries in this study had Jurkat cell RNA spiked in. The chain uses TRBV6-6 and TRBJ1-1; D is undetermined. This chain's CDR3 is CASSNDPGVGSHFGTEAFF. In DNA form, the CDR3 reads TGTGCCAGCAGTAACGATCCGGGTGTCGGCAGCCATTTTGGCACTGAAGCTTTCTTT.